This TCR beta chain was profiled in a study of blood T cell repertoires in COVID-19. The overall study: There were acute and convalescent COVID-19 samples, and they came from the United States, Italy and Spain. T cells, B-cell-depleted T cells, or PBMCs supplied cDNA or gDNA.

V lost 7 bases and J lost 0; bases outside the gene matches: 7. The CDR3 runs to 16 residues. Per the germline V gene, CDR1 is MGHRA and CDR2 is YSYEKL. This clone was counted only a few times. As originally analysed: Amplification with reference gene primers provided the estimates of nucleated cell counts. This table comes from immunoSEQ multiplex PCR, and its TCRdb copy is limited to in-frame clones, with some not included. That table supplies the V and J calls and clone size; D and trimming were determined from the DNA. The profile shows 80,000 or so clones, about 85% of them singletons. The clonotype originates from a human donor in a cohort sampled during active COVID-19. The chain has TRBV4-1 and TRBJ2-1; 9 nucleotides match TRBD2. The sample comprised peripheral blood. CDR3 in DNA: TGCGCCAGCAACTTAAAAGCGGGAGGCTCCTACAATGAGCAGTTCTTC. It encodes CASNLKAGGSYNEQFF.